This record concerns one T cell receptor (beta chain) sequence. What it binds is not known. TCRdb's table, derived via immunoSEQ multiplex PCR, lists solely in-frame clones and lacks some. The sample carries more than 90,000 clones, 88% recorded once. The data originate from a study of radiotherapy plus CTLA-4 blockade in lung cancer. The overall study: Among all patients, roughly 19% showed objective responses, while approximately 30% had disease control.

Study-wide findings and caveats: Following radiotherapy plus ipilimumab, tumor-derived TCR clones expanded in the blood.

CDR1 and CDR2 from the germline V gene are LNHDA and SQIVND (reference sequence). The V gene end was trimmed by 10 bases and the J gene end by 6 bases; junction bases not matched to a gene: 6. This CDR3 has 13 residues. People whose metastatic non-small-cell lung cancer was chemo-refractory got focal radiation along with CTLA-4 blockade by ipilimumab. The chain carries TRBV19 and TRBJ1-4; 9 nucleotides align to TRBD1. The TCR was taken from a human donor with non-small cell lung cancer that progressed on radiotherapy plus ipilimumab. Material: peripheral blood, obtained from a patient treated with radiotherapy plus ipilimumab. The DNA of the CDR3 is TGTGCCACCCGACAGGGGGTCTATGAAAAACTGTTTTTT. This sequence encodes CATRQGVYEKLFF. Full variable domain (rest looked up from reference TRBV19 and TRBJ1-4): DGGITQSPKYLFRKEGQNVTLSCEQNLNHDAMYWYRQDPGQGLRLIYYSQIVNDFQKGDIAEGYSVSREKKESFPLTVTSAQKNPTAFYLCATRQGVYEKLFFGSGTQLSVL.